This is a list of T cell receptor beta chains from one sample in a study of cytomegalovirus exposure and HLA in healthy donors. Sequencing used immunoSEQ multiplex PCR; TCRdb keeps in-frame clones, though not all of them. The table shows around 190,000 clones, with roughly 85% occurring only once. The source material was PBMCs. All receptors come from a man younger than 30 in good health and CMV-seropositive. The CDR3 runs from the conserved cysteine through the conserved F or W. Fields, in order: D gene, V gene, clone size, J gene, CDR3 DNA, CDR3 protein. A D gene is named only where the DNA matches it firmly. Clone size, where shown, is once, few, many, or a class for clones that have expanded.

d_gene: TRBD2
v_gene: TRBV30
abundance: once
j_gene: TRBJ2-7
CDR3nt: TGTGCCTGGAGTGTACTCTTTTTGGGGAGGGACGAGCAGTACTTC
CDR3aa: CAWSVLFLGRDEQYF

d_gene: TRBD2
v_gene: TRBV6-1
abundance: once
j_gene: TRBJ2-3
CDR3nt: TGTGCCAGCAGTGAATTAGCGGGTAGCACAGATACGCAGTATTTT
CDR3aa: CASSELAGSTDTQYF

d_gene: .
v_gene: TRBV5-1
abundance: .
j_gene: TRBJ2-5
CDR3nt: TGCGCCAGCAGCTTGGGGAACGAGAGGTCGGAGACCCAGTACTTC
CDR3aa: CASSLGNERSETQYF

d_gene: TRBD1
v_gene: TRBV30
abundance: .
j_gene: TRBJ2-7
CDR3nt: TGTGCCTGGAGCCCCTCCCTCTACAGGGGCACCTACGAGCAGTACTTC
CDR3aa: CAWSPSLYRGTYEQYF

d_gene: TRBD1
v_gene: TRBV6-5
abundance: .
j_gene: TRBJ1-2
CDR3nt: TGTGCCAGCAGGACGACAGGGGGCAACTATGGCTACACCTTC
CDR3aa: CASRTTGGNYGYTF

d_gene: TRBD2
v_gene: TRBV9
abundance: .
j_gene: TRBJ2-3
CDR3nt: TGTGCCAGCAGCGCCACTAGCGGGGACACAGATACGCAGTATTTT
CDR3aa: CASSATSGDTDTQYF

d_gene: .
v_gene: TRBV28
abundance: .
j_gene: TRBJ2-5
CDR3nt: TGTGCCAGCAGTTTAGGGGGCACGGTGGAGACCCAGTACTTC
CDR3aa: CASSLGGTVETQYF

d_gene: .
v_gene: TRBV19
abundance: .
j_gene: TRBJ2-7
CDR3nt: TGTGCCAGTAGTGTTAGCGGCCTAGACGAGCAGTACTTC
CDR3aa: CASSVSGLDEQYF

d_gene: .
v_gene: TRBV9
abundance: .
j_gene: TRBJ2-2
CDR3nt: TGTGCCAGCAGCGCCACGGTGATCACCGGGGAGCTGTTTTTT
CDR3aa: CASSATVITGELFF

d_gene: .
v_gene: TRBV5-1
abundance: .
j_gene: TRBJ1-2
CDR3nt: TGCGCCAGCAGCTTGGCAGGGTCCTATGGCTACACCTTC
CDR3aa: CASSLAGSYGYTF

d_gene: TRBD2
v_gene: TRBV4-1
abundance: once
j_gene: TRBJ2-5
CDR3nt: TGCGCCAGCAGCCAAAGCCCGGGACTAGCGGGAGTGTGGCAAGAGACCCAGTACTTC
CDR3aa: CASSQSPGLAGVWQETQYF

d_gene: .
v_gene: TRBV6-5
abundance: once
j_gene: TRBJ2-1
CDR3nt: TGTGCCAGCAGGCCCGCGGCTTCCAATGAGCAGTTCTTC
CDR3aa: CASRPAASNEQFF

d_gene: TRBD1
v_gene: TRBV19
abundance: once
j_gene: TRBJ1-5
CDR3nt: TGTGCCAGTACGACAGGGATCAATCAGCCCCAGCATTTT
CDR3aa: CASTTGINQPQHF

d_gene: .
v_gene: TRBV30
abundance: .
j_gene: TRBJ2-3
CDR3nt: TGTGCCCAAGTTGCGGGTGGTGGCGGGACAGATACGCAGTATTTT
CDR3aa: CAQVAGGGGTDTQYF

d_gene: TRBD1
v_gene: TRBV5-1
abundance: .
j_gene: TRBJ1-6
CDR3nt: TGCGCCAGCAGCTGGACAGGGGGCAGCTCACCCCTCCACTTT
CDR3aa: CASSWTGGSSPLHF

d_gene: .
v_gene: TRBV5-5
abundance: .
j_gene: TRBJ1-2
CDR3nt: TGTGCCAGCAGCTTGACAGGGCAGTCGTATGGCTACACCTTC
CDR3aa: CASSLTGQSYGYTF

d_gene: TRBD2
v_gene: TRBV5-1
abundance: once
j_gene: TRBJ2-1
CDR3nt: TGCGCCAGCAGCCCGACTAGCGGGGTTCTAAATGAGCAGTTCTTC
CDR3aa: CASSPTSGVLNEQFF